This TCR beta chain was retrieved from a study of regulatory T cells in long-lasting Graves disease. On the study more broadly: Patients with new Graves' disease had used antithyroid drugs below 3 months.

With iRepertoire HTBI primers and Arm-PCR of CDR3 regions, TCR beta libraries were built. TCRdb fed the multiplex PCR reads into MiXCR, producing one record per CDR3 protein. The repertoire holds approximately 230,000 distinct CDR3 sequences, with 18% as singletons. At least ten counts were recorded for this clonotype. Time point in this sample: newly diagnosed GD, antithyroid drugs for less than 3 months. PBMC RNA served as the TCR library source. About 9.2 milliliters of peripheral blood were taken and placed in EDTA tubes. The sample was peripheral blood mononuclear cells (PBMCs), taken at new diagnosis, from a patient treated with antithyroid drugs. This clonotype originated in a female donor with Graves disease.

The chain's CDR3 is CANQPSSGNTIYF. CDR3 sequence (DNA): TGTGCCAACCAACCGAGCTCTGGAAACACCATATATTTT. V gene TRBV2 combines with J gene TRBJ1-3; D is unclear. CDR3 length: 13 amino acids. V lost 10 bases and J 0 bases, leaving 10 bases between the germline ends. The germline CDR1 and CDR2 sequences are SNHLY and FYNNEI.